This TCR beta chain comes out of a study of human T cells and chemical hapten exposure. V was shortened by 0 bases and J by 3 bases, with 15 bases between the two germline ends. Looked up from germline, CDR1 is LGHNA and CDR2 is YNFKEQ. The CDR3 covers 16 residues. This clonotype was recorded a few times. Individual cDNA molecules (in the library) carried attached unique molecular identifiers. TCRdb fed the RACE reads into MiXCR, producing one record per CDR3 protein. The sample lists nearly 350,000 distinct CDR3 sequences; roughly 6.9% were seen once. Noted time point: patch test 1, 2 weeks after DPC sensitization. The treatment is: therapeutic diphenylcyclopropenone sensitization with weekly scalp DPC.

This clonotype originated in a woman aged 18-30 years with alopecia areata. Some clones in this sample may be carry-over from other donors' samples. V is TRBV4-2 and J is TRBJ2-7, with D possibly matching TRBD1 (6 bases). The sequencing here drew on whole blood, taken in connection with sensitization to the hapten diphenylcyclopropenone (DPC). Here the CDR3 DNA reads TGTGCCAGCAGCCAAGAATTAGGACAGATCGTCTACGAGCAGTACTTC. It codes for CASSQELGQIVYEQYF.